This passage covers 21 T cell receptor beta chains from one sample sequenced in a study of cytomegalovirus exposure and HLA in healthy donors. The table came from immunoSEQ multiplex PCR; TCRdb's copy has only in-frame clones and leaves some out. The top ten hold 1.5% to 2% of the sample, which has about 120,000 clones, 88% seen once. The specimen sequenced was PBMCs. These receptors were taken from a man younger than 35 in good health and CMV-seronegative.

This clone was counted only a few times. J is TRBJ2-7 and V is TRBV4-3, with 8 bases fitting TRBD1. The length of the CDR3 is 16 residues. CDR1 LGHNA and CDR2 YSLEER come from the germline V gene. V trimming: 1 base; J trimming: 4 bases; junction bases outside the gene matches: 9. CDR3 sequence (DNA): TGCGCCAGCAGCCAAGTTGTGGACAGGGATCAATACGAGCAGTACTTC. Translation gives CASSQVVDRDQYEQYF.

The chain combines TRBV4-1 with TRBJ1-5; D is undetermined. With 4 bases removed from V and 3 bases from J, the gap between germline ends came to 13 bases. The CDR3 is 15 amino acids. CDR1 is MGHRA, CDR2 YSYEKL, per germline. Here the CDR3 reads CASSPQNRDNQPQHF. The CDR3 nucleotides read TGCGCCAGCAGCCCTCAGAACCGGGACAATCAGCCCCAGCATTTT.

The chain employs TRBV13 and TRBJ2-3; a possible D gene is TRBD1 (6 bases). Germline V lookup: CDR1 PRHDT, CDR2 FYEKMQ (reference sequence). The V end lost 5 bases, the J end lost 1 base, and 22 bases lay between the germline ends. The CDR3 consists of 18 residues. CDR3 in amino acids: CASSEAYRVKSGTDTQYF. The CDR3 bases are TGTGCCAGCAGCGAAGCATACAGGGTAAAAAGCGGCACAGATACGCAGTATTTT. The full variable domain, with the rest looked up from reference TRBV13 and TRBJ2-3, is AAGVIQSPRHLIKEKRETATLKCYPIPRHDTVYWYQQGPGQDPQFLISFYEKMQSDKGSIPDRFSAQQFSDYHSELNMSSLELGDSALYFCASSEAYRVKSGTDTQYFGPGTRLTVL.

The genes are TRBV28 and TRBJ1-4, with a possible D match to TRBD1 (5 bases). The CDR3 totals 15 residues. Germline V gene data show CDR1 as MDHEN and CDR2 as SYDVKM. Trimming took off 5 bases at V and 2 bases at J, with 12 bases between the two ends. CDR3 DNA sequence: TGTGCCAGCAGTCCCGCCCGGGGGACTAATGAAAAACTGTTTTTT. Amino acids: CASSPARGTNEKLFF. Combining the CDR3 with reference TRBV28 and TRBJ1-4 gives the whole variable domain DVKVTQSSRYLVKRTGEKVFLECVQDMDHENMFWYRQDPGLGLRLIYFSYDVKMKEKGDIPEGYSVSREKKERFSLILESASTNQTSMYLCASSPARGTNEKLFFGSGTQLSVL.

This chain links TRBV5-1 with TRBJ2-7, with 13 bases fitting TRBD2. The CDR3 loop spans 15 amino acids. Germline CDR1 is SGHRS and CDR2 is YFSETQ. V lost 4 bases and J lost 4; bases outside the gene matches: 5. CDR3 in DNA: TGCGCCAGCAGCGGGACTAGCGGGATATCTTACGAGCAGTACTTC. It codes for CASSGTSGISYEQYF.

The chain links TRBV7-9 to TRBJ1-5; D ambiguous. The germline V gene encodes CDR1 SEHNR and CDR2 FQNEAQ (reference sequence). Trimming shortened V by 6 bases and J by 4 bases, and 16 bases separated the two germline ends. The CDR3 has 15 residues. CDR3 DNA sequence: TGTGCCAGCAGTCCTGGTAGTAACCTAAATCAGCCCCAGCATTTT. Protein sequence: CASSPGSNLNQPQHF.

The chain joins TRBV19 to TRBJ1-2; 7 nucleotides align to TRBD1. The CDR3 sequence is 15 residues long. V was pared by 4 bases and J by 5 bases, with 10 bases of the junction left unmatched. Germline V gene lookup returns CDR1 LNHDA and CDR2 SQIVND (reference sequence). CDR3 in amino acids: CASSTTDRVSYGYTF. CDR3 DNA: TGTGCCAGTAGTACCACCGACAGGGTATCGTATGGCTACACCTTC.

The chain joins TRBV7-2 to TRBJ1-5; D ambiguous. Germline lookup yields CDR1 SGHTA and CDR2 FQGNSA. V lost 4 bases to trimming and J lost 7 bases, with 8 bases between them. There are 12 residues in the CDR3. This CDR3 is CASSSGGQPQHF. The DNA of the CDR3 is TGTGCCAGCAGCTCCGGAGGCCAGCCCCAGCATTTT.

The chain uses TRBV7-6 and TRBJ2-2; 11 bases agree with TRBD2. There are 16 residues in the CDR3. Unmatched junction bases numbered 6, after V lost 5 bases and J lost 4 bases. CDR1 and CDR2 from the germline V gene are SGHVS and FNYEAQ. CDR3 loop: CASSQIAGGPTGELFF. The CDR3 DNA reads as TGTGCCAGCAGCCAAATAGCGGGAGGGCCCACCGGGGAGCTGTTTTTT.

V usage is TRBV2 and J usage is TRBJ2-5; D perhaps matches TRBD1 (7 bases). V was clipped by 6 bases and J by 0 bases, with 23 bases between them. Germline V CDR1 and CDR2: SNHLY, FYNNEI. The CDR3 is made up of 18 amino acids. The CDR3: CASRNSLAGQRYQETQYF. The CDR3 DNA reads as TGTGCCAGCAGGAATTCCCTCGCGGGACAGCGGTACCAAGAGACCCAGTACTTC.

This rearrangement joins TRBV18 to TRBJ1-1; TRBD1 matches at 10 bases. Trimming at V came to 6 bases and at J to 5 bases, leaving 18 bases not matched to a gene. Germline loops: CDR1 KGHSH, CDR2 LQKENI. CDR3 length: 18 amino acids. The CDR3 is CASSPQRTGGFLVTEAFF. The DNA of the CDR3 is TGTGCCAGCTCCCCCCAAAGGACAGGGGGTTTTCTAGTTACTGAAGCTTTCTTT.

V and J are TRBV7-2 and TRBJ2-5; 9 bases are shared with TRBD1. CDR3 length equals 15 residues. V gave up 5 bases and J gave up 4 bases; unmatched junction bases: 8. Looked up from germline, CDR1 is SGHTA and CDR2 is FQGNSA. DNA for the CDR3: TGTGCCAGCAGCGCACCGGGACAGGGTGTAGAGACCCAGTACTTC. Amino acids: CASSAPGQGVETQYF.

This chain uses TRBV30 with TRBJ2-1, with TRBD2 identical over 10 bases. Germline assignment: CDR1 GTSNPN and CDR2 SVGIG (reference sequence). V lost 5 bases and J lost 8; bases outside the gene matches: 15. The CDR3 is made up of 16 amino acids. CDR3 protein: CAWGSGTSESLHEQFF. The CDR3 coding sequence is TGTGCCTGGGGTTCCGGGACTAGCGAATCCTTACATGAGCAGTTCTTC.

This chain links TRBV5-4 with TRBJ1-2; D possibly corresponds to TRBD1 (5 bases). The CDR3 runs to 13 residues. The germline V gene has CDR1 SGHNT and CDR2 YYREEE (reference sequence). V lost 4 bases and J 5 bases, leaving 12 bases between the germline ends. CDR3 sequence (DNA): TGTGCCAGCAGCCCGACAGTCTCTTATGGCTACACCTTC. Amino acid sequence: CASSPTVSYGYTF.

CDR3 loop: CASSFELAYEQYF. As DNA, the CDR3 is TGTGCCAGCAGTTTTGAACTAGCCTACGAGCAGTACTTC. The chain links TRBV28 to TRBJ2-7; TRBD2 might be the D (5 bases). The CDR3 runs to 13 residues. V was trimmed by 3 bases and J by 2 bases, leaving 8 bases between them. Germline V gene sequence: CDR1 MDHEN, CDR2 SYDVKM.

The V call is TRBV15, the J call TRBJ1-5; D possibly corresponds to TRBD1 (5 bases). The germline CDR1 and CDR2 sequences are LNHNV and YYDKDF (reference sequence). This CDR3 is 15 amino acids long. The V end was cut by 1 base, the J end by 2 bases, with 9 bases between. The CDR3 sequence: CATSRVAGGNQPQHF. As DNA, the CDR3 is TGTGCCACCAGCAGAGTTGCGGGGGGCAATCAGCCCCAGCATTTT.

CDR3 sequence (DNA): TGTGCCAGCACTTTATCGGGAGGATCTGAGCAGTTCTTC. Protein product: CASTLSGGSEQFF. V and J are TRBV25-1 and TRBJ2-1, with 7 bases fitting TRBD2. J lost 9 bases, V lost 7 bases, and 9 bases had no gene match. The length of the CDR3 is 13 residues. Per the germline V gene, CDR1 is MGHDK and CDR2 is SYGVNS.

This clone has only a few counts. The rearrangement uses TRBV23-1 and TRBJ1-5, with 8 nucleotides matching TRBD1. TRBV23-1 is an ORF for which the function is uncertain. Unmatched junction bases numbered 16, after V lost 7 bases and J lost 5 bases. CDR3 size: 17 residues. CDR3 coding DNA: TGCGCCAGCATCCAGATGGGGGGGGACAGGATGGATCAGCCCCAGCATTTT. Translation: CASIQMGGDRMDQPQHF.

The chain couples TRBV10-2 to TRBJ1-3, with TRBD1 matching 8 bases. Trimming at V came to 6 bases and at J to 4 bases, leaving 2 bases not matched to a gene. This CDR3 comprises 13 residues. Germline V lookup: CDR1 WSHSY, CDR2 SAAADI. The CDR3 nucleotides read TGCGCCAGCAGACAGGGGGAAGGAAACACCATATATTTT. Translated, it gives CASRQGEGNTIYF.

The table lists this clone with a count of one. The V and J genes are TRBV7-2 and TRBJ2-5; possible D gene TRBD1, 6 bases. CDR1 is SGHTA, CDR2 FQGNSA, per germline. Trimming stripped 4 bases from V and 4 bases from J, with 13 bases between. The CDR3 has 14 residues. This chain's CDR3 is CASSSQGLGETQYF. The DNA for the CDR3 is TGTGCCAGCAGCTCACAGGGTTTGGGAGAGACCCAGTACTTC.

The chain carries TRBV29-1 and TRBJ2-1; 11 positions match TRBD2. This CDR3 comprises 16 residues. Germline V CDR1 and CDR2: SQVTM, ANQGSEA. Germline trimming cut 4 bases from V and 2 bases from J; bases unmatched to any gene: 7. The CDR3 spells CSVVTSGGPPYNEQFF. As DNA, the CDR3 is TGCAGCGTTGTCACTAGCGGGGGACCGCCCTACAATGAGCAGTTCTTC.